This T cell receptor beta chain was recovered during a study of control samples from healthy donors and cancer patients. Measured with immunoSEQ multiplex PCR; TCRdb has only the in-frame clones, and not every one. The data hold 95,000 to 150,000 clones, with about 90% observed a single time. This CDR3 is built from 14 residues. Germline V gene lookup returns CDR1 SGHRS and CDR2 YFSETQ. Deletions cut 4 bases from V and 4 bases from J, with 13 bases between. Sequenced input: blood. The TCR comes from a man between 18 and 35 years old in good health. This sequence joins TRBV5-1 and TRBJ2-3; D perhaps matches TRBD1 (6 bases). For the CDR3, the DNA is TGCGCCAGCAGCCAAGGAGCAGGGGCAGATACGCAGTATTTT. Amino acid sequence: CASSQGAGADTQYF. Based on the CDR3 plus reference TRBV5-1 and TRBJ2-3, the full variable domain is KAGVTQTPRYLIKTRGQQVTLSCSPISGHRSVSWYQQTPGQGLQFLFEYFSETQRNKGNFPGRFSGRQFSNSRSEMNVSTLELGDSALYLCASSQGAGADTQYFGPGTRLTVL.